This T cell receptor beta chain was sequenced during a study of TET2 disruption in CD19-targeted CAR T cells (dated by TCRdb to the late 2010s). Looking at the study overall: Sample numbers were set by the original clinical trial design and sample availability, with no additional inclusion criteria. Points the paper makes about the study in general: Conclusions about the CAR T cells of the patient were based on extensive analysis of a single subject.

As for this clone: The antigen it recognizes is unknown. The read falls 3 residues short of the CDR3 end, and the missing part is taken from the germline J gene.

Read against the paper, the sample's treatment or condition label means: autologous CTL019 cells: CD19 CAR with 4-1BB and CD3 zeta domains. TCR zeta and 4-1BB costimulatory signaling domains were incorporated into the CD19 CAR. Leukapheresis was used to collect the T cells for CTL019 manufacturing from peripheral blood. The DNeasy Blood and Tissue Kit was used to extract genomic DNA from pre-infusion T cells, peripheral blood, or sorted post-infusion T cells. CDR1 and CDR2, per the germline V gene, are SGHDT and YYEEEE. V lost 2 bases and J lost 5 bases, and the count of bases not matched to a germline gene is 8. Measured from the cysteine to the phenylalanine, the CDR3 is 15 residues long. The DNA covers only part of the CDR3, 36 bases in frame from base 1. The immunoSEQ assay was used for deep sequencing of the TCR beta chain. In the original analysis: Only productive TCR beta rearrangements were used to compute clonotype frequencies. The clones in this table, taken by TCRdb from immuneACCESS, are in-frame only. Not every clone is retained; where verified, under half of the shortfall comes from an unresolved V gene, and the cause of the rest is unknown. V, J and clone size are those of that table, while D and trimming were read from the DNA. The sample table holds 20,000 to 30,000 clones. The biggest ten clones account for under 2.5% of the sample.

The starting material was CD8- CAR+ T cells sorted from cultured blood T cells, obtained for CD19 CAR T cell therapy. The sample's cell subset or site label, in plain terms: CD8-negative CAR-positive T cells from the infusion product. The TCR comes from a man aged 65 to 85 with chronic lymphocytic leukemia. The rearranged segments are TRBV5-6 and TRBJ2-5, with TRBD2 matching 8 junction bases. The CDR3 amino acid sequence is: CASSFGGTRGETQYF. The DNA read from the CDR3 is TGTGCCAGCAGCTTCGGCGGGACTAGGGGGGAGACC.